Only a few counts were recorded for the clone carrying this TCR beta chain. What it binds is not known. The entry originates in a study of cytomegalovirus exposure and HLA in healthy donors. Primers: 60 Vbeta forward and 13 Jbeta reverse. The data were produced by immunoSEQ multiplex PCR, yet TCRdb's version contains in-frame clones alone and is incomplete. The repertoire holds around 97,000 clones, with less than 10% as singletons. Per germline, CDR1 SGHRS and CDR2 YFSETQ. There are 17 residues in the CDR3. V was pared by 4 bases and J by 4 bases, with 11 bases of the junction left unmatched. General observations from the study: For most TCR beta V segments, an earlier analysis put the productive rate at about 87% or about 30% of the time.

The sample was PBMCs. The TCR was taken from a man between 45 and 60 years old in good health and CMV-seropositive. The chain recombines TRBV5-1 with TRBJ2-3; 11 nucleotides align to TRBD1. This CDR3 is CASSPLGVGQGADTQYF. The CDR3 DNA reads as TGCGCCAGCAGCCCCCTCGGGGTGGGACAGGGGGCAGATACGCAGTATTTT.